This TCR beta chain was sequenced in a study of shared clonotypes between healthy human individuals. Findings and limits, study-wide: It was observed that 5% to 6.5% of naive CD4 clonotypes were shared across a handful of donors.

The CDR3 runs to 13 residues. Germline V CDR1 and CDR2: SGHAT, FQNNGV. Trimming took off 4 bases at V and 4 bases at J, with 8 bases between the two ends. The donors, all of them Caucasian adults, lived in Nashville, Tennessee. From CD4+ cells came CD45RA+ naive and CD45RA-negative memory subsets. As concerns this clone: Antigen unknown. The sample holds other DNA sequences that translate to the same CDR3.

Clones were read by immunoSEQ multiplex PCR, and TCRdb kept only the in-frame ones, dropping some. The table has about 980,000 clones, approximately 76% seen once; the top ten hold around 1.4%. This sequence originates from a man between 18 and 35 years old in good health. Sequenced input: memory CD4+ T cells sorted from blood. Subset reported: CD45RA-negative fraction. The V call is TRBV11-2, the J call TRBJ2-1; D is ambiguous. The CDR3 region has the DNA TGTGCCAGCAGCTCGGACGCGTACAATGAGCAGTTCTTC. This sequence encodes CASSSDAYNEQFF.